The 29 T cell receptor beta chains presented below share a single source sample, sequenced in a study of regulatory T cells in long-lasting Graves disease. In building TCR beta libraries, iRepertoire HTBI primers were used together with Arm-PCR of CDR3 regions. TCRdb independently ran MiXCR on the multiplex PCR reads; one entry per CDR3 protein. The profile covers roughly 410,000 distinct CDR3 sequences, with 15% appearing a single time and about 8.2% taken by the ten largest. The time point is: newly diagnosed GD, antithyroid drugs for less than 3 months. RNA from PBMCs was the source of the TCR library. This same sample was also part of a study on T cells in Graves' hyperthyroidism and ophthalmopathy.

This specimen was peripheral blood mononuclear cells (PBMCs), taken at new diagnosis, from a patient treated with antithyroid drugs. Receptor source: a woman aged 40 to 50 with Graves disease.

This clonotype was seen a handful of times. CDR3 in amino acids: CASSLDPGSHEQYF. For the CDR3, the DNA is TGTGCCAGCAGCTTAGATCCAGGTTCCCACGAGCAGTACTTC. The chain combines TRBV11-3 with TRBJ2-7; no clear D. This CDR3 is 14 amino acids long. Trimming removed 0 bases at V and 5 bases at J, with 11 bases between. CDR1 and CDR2 from the germline V gene are SGHNT and YENEEA.

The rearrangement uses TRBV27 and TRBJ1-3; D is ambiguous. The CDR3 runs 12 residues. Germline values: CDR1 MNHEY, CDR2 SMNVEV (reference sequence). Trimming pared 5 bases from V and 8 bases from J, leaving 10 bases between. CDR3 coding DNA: TGTGCCAGCAGTACCCCCGGCCACACCATATATTTT. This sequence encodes CASSTPGHTIYF.

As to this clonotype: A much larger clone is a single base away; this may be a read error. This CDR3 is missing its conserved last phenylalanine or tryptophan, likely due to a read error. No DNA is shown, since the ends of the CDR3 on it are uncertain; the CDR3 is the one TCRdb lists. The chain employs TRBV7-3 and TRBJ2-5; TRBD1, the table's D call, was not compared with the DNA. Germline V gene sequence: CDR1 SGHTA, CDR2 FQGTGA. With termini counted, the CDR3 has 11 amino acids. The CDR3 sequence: CASSLGPRGDL.

The CDR3 coding sequence is TGTGCCAGCTCATCGGGACGACTTCACACCGGGGAGCTGTTTTTT. Protein sequence: CASSSGRLHTGELFF. The chain links TRBV18 to TRBJ2-2; D possibly uses TRBD1 or TRBD2 (5 bases each). The CDR3 totals 15 residues. The V end was cut by 5 bases, the J end by 3 bases, with 13 bases between. Germline lookup yields CDR1 KGHSH and CDR2 LQKENI.

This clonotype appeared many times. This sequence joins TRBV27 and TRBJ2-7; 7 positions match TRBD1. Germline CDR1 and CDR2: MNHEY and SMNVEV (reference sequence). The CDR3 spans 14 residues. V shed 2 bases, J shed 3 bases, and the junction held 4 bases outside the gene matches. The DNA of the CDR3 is TGTGCCAGCAGTTTAAGACAGGGCCGCTACGAGCAGTACTTC. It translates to CASSLRQGRYEQYF.

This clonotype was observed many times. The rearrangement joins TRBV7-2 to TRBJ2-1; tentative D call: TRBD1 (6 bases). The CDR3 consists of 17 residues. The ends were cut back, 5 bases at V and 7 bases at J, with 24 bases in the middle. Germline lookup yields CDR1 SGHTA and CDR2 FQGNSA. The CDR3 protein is CASSLGTGQRQLNEQFF. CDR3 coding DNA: TGTGCCAGCAGCCTGGGAACCGGACAGCGACAACTTAATGAGCAGTTCTTC.

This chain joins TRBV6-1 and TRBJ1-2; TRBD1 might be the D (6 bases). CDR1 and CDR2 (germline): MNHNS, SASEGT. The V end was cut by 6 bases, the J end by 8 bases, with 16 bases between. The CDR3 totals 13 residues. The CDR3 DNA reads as TGTGCCAGCAGATCCAGGGGAAATTGGGGCTACACCTTC. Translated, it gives CASRSRGNWGYTF.

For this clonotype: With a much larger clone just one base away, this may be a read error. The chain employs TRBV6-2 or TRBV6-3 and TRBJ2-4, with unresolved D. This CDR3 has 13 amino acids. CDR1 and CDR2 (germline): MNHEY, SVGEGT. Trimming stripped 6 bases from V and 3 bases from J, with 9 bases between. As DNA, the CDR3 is TGTGCCAGCAGAGCCCGAAGCAAAAACATTCAGTACTTC. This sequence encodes CASRARSKNIQYF.

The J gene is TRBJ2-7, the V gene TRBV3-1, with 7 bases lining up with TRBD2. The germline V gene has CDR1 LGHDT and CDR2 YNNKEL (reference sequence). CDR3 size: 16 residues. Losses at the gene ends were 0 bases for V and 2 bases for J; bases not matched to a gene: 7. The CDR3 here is CASSQDVSGSTYEQYF. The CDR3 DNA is TGTGCCAGCAGCCAAGATGTTAGCGGGTCAACCTACGAGCAGTACTTC.

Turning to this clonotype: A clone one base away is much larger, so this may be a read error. The CDR3 is CASSIRDRGQMNTVAFF. CDR3 nucleotide sequence: TGTGCCAGCAGCATCCGGGACAGGGGGCAGATGAACACTGTAGCTTTCTTT. The chain couples TRBV7-9 to TRBJ1-1; TRBD1 matches 12 bases. This CDR3 spans 17 amino acids. The germline V gene encodes CDR1 SEHNR and CDR2 FQNEAQ (reference sequence).

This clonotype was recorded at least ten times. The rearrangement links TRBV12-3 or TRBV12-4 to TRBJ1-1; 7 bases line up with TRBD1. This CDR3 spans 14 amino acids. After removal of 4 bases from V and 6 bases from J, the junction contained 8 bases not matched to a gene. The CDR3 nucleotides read TGTGCCAGCAGTTCCAACAGGGGTAGGGCTGAAGCTTTCTTT. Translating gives CASSSNRGRAEAFF.

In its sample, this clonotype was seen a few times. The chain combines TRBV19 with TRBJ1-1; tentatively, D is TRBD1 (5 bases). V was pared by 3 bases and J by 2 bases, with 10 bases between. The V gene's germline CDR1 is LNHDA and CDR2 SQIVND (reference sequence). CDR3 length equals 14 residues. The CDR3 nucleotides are TGTGCCAGTAGTATGGGGGGACCAAACACTGAAGCTTTCTTT. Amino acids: CASSMGGPNTEAFF.

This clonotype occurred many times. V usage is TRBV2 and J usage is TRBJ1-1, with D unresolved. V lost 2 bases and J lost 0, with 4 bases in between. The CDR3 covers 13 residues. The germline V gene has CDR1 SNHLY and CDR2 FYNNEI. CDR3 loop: CASSEYLNTEAFF. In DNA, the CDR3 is TGTGCCAGCAGTGAATACCTGAACACTGAAGCTTTCTTT.

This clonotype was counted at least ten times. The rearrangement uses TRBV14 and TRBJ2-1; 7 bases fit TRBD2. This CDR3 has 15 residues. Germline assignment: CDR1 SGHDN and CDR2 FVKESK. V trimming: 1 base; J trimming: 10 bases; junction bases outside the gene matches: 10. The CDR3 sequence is CASSQGWGGTKEQFF. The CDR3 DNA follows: TGTGCCAGCAGCCAAGGATGGGGGGGTACCAAGGAGCAGTTCTTC.

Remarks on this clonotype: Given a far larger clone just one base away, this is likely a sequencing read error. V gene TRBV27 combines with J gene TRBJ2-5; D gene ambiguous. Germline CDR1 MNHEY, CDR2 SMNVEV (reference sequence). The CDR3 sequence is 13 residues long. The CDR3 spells CGPIAGCNNEQLF. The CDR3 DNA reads TGTGGCCCCATAGCAGGCTGTAACAATGAGCAGCTCTTC.

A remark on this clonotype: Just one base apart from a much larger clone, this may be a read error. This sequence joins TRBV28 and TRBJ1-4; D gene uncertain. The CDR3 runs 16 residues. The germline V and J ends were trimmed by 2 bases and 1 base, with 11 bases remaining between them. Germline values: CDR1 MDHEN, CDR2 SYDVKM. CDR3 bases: TGTGCCAGCAGTTTAGGGGAAGTAGAAACTAATGAAAAACTGTTTTTT. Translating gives CASSLGEVETNEKLFF.

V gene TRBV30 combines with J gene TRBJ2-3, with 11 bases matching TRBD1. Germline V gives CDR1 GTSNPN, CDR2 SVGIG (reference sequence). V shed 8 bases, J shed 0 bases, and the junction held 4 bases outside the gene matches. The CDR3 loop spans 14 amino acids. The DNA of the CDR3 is TGTGCCGCCGGGGACAGGGGGAGCACAGATACGCAGTATTTT. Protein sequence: CAAGDRGSTDTQYF.

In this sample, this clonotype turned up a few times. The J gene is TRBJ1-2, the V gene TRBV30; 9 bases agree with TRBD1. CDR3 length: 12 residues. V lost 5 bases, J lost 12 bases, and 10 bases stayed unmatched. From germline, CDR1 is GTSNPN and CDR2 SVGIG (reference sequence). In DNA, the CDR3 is TGTGCCTGGCAACAGGGGGCCCCTTTCCACACCTTC. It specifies CAWQQGAPFHTF.

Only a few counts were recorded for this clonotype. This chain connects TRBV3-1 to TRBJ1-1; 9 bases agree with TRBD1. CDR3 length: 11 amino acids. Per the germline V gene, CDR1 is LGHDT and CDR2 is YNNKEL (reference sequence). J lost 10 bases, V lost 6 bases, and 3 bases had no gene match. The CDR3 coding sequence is TGTGCCAGCAGTGAACAGGGGGCAGCTTTCTTT. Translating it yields CASSEQGAAFF. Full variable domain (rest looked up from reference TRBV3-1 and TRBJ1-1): DTAVSQTPKYLVTQMGNDKSIKCEQNLGHDTMYWYKQDSKKFLKIMFSYNNKELIINETVPNRFSPKSPDKAHLNLHINSLELGDSAVYFCASSEQGAAFFGQGTRLTVV.

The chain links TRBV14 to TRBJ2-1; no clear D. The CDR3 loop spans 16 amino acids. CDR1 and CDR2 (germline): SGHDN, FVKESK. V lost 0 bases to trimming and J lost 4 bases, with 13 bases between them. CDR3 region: CASSQDFRSMYNEQFF. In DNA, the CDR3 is TGTGCCAGCAGCCAAGATTTCCGTTCTATGTACAATGAGCAGTTCTTC.

The CDR3 is CSVIRTSGRSELDTQYF. The CDR3 bases are TGCAGCGTTATCCGGACTAGCGGGAGGAGTGAATTAGATACGCAGTATTTT. This chain connects TRBV29-1 to TRBJ2-3, with 14 bases that match TRBD2. Trimming at V came to 5 bases and at J to 5 bases, leaving 12 bases not matched to a gene. This CDR3 is built from 17 residues. Germline V CDR1 and CDR2: SQVTM, ANQGSEA.

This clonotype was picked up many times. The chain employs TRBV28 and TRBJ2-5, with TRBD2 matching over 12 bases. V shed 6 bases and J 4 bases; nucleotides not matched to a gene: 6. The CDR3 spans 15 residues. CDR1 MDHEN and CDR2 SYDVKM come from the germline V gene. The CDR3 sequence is CASSPPGLAGETQYF. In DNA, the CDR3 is TGTGCCAGCAGCCCACCGGGACTAGCGGGAGAGACCCAGTACTTC.

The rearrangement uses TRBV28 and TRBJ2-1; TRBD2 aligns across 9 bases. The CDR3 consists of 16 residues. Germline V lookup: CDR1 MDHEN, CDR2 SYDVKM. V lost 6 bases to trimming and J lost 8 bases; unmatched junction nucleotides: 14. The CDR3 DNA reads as TGTGCCAGCAGCATTGAGCTGGCGGGAGGGGTGGATGAGCAGTTCTTC. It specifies CASSIELAGGVDEQFF.

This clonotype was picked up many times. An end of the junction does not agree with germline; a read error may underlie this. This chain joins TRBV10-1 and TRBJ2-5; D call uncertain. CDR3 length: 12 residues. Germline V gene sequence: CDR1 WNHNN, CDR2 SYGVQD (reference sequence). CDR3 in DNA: TGCGCCAGCAGTGAGTCCCTAGAGGCCCAGTACTTC. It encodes CASSESLEAQYF.

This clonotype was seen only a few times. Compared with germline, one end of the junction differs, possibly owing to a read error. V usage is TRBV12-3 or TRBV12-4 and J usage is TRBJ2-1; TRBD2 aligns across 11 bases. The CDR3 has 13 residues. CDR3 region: CASSFQSDSGRVF. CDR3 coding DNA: TGTGCCAGCAGTTTTCAATCCGATAGCGGGAGGGTCTTC.

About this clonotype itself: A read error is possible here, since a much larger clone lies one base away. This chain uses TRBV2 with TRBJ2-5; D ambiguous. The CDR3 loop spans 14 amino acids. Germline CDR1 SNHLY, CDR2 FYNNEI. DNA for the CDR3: TGTGCCAACAGTGAAGTTGACTTCCAAGAGACCCAGTACTTC. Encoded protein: CANSEVDFQETQYF.

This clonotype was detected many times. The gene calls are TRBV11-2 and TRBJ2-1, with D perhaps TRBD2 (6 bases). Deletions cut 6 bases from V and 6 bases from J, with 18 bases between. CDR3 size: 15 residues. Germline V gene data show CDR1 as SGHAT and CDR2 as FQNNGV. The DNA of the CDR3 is TGTGCCAGCAGAGACGCCGGGACTGGGCGCAATGAGCAGTTCTTC. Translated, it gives CASRDAGTGRNEQFF.

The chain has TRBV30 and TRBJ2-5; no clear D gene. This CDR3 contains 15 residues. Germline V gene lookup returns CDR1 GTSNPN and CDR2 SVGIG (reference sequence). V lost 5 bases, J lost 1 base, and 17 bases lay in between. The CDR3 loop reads CAWVTPMKFQETQYF. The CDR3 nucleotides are TGTGCCTGGGTAACCCCTATGAAGTTCCAAGAGACCCAGTACTTC.

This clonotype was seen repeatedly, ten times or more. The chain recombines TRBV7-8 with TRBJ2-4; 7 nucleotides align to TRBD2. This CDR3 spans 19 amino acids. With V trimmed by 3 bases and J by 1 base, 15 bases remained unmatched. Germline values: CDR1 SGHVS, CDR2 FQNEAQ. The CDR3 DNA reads TGTGCCAGCAGCTTCCTAGCGGCCTTCTCTAAGGGGGCCAAAAACATTCAGTACTTC. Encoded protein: CASSFLAAFSKGAKNIQYF. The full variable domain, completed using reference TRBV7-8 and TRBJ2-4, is GAGVSQSPRYKVAKRGQDVALRCDPISGHVSLFWYQQALGQGPEFLTYFQNEAQLDKSGLPSDRFFAERPEGSVSTLKIQRTQQEDSAVYLCASSFLAAFSKGAKNIQYFGAGTRLSVL.